These 30 T cell receptor beta chains share one sample of origin, sequenced in a study of T cell responses to AZD1222 COVID-19 vaccine. Produced via immunoSEQ multiplex PCR; TCRdb's table is partial and in-frame only. This sample has around 180,000 clones, with about 90% found just once. The material was peripheral blood, obtained on day 0 of MenACWY control vaccination. Receptors were obtained from an adult in good health.

This clone was seen once. This chain connects TRBV7-2 to TRBJ2-1, with D tentatively TRBD1 or TRBD2 (5 bases each). The CDR3 sequence is 17 residues long. Per the germline V gene, CDR1 is SGHTA and CDR2 is FQGNSA. V was clipped by 1 base and J by 5 bases, with 18 bases between them. CDR3 in amino acids: CASSLGYRGRTDNEQFF. In nucleotides, the CDR3 is TGTGCCAGCAGCTTAGGTTATCGGGGCAGGACGGACAATGAGCAGTTCTTC.

This clone was picked up one time. This chain joins TRBV7-3 and TRBJ2-3; D could derive from TRBD1 or TRBD2 (6 bases each). Per the germline V gene, CDR1 is SGHTA and CDR2 is FQGTGA. Trimming took 6 bases from V and 2 from J, leaving 15 bases between them. This CDR3 comprises 15 residues. The CDR3 region is CASSPGAGNTDTQYF. Written as DNA, the CDR3 is TGTGCCAGCAGTCCAGGGGCGGGGAACACAGATACGCAGTATTTT.

The rearrangement uses TRBV28 and TRBJ1-4; 8 bases align to TRBD1. V dropped 6 bases and J dropped 9; count of bases not matched to a gene: 12. The CDR3 length is 15 residues. Germline values: CDR1 MDHEN, CDR2 SYDVKM. CDR3 amino acids: CASSPGDRQKKKLFF. CDR3 coding DNA: TGTGCCAGCAGCCCCGGGGACAGGCAGAAAAAAAAACTGTTTTTT. The full variable domain, its missing parts supplied by reference TRBV28 and TRBJ1-4, is DVKVTQSSRYLVKRTGEKVFLECVQDMDHENMFWYRQDPGLGLRLIYFSYDVKMKEKGDIPEGYSVSREKKERFSLILESASTNQTSMYLCASSPGDRQKKKLFFGSGTQLSVL.

V usage is TRBV4-3 and J usage is TRBJ2-5, with TRBD2 as a possible D gene (6 bases). V was pared by 4 bases and J by 5 bases, with 11 bases between. This CDR3 spans 13 amino acids. The germline gives CDR1 LGHNA, CDR2 YSLEER. The CDR3 DNA follows: TGCGCCAGCAGCCCCTGGGGGGACGAGACCCAGTACTTC. It encodes CASSPWGDETQYF.

The chain has TRBV4-2 and TRBJ1-4, with D uncertain. This CDR3 is 16 amino acids long. CDR1 is LGHNA and CDR2 is YNFKEQ in the germline V gene. V was cut by 4 bases and J by 0 bases, with 12 bases left in between. The CDR3 spells CASSPFPGATNEKLFF. CDR3 nucleotide sequence: TGTGCCAGCAGCCCCTTCCCAGGTGCAACTAATGAAAAACTGTTTTTT.

The V gene is TRBV5-1, the J gene TRBJ2-5; tentative D call: TRBD1 (6 bases). Germline loops: CDR1 SGHRS, CDR2 YFSETQ. V lost 7 bases to trimming and J lost 7 bases, with 11 bases between them. This CDR3 has 11 amino acids. Here the CDR3 reads CASGGAGTQYF. The CDR3 coding sequence is TGCGCCAGCGGGGGCGCCGGGACCCAGTACTTC.

The genes are TRBV30 and TRBJ2-7; D is unclear. The CDR3 extends over 17 amino acids. Trimming took off 0 bases at V and 3 bases at J, with 21 bases between the two ends. The germline CDR1 and CDR2 sequences are GTSNPN and SVGIG (reference sequence). This CDR3 reads CAWSVNVLGNQHYEQYF. DNA of the CDR3: TGTGCCTGGAGTGTAAATGTGCTAGGGAATCAGCACTACGAGCAGTACTTC.

The chain employs TRBV6-5 and TRBJ2-6, with D perhaps TRBD1 (5 bases). The CDR3 spans 15 residues. Trimming pared 7 bases from V and 2 bases from J, leaving 12 bases between. The germline gives CDR1 MNHEY, CDR2 SVGAGI. CDR3 DNA: TGTGCCAGCAAACTCGACAGCGCTGGGGCCAACGTCCTGACTTTC. This codes for CASKLDSAGANVLTF.

V usage is TRBV28 and J usage is TRBJ1-1; D is ambiguous. This CDR3 comprises 16 residues. The V gene's germline CDR1 is MDHEN and CDR2 SYDVKM. V was trimmed by 3 bases and J by 1 base, leaving 15 bases between them. Here the CDR3 DNA reads TGTGCCAGCAGTTTTCCTAGCGGCAGCGCGAACACTGAAGCTTTCTTT. Translation gives CASSFPSGSANTEAFF.

The genes are TRBV19 and TRBJ1-2, with TRBD1 identical over 9 bases. The CDR3 consists of 13 residues. The V gene's germline CDR1 is LNHDA and CDR2 SQIVND (reference sequence). The J segment lost 8 bases and the V segment lost 5 bases, leaving 6 bases of the junction unmatched. CDR3 protein: CASSFRDRVGYTF. The CDR3 DNA reads as TGTGCCAGTAGTTTCCGGGACAGGGTAGGCTACACCTTC.

In nucleotides, the CDR3 is TGTGCCAGCAGTCGACGCCTCGACGGAAAACTGTTTTTT. Residues: CASSRRLDGKLFF. The rearrangement joins TRBV28 to TRBJ1-4; D unclear. Germline V gene data show CDR1 as MDHEN and CDR2 as SYDVKM. The CDR3 contains 13 residues. The V gene lost 5 bases and the J gene lost 10 bases, with 14 bases spanning the gap.

V is TRBV7-2 and J is TRBJ1-2, with a weak D call TRBD1 (6 bases). This CDR3 has 14 residues. Germline V gives CDR1 SGHTA, CDR2 FQGNSA. Trimming took off 6 bases at V and 7 bases at J, with 18 bases between the two ends. CDR3 sequence reads: CASSLTSGVPGYTF. The CDR3 nucleotides are TGTGCCAGCAGTCTTACATCAGGGGTGCCTGGCTACACCTTC.

This clone was recorded only once. This chain joins TRBV7-3 and TRBJ2-2; 8 bases are a match to TRBD1. The V segment lost 5 bases and the J segment 5 bases; nucleotides outside the gene matches: 7. CDR3 length equals 15 residues. Germline-derived CDR1 and CDR2 are SGHTA and FQGTGA. CDR3 region: CASSKGTGGTGELFF. Written as DNA, the CDR3 is TGTGCCAGCAGCAAAGGGACAGGTGGAACCGGGGAGCTGTTTTTT.

The chain carries TRBV5-1 and TRBJ1-5; maybe TRBD1 (6 bases). This CDR3 has 15 residues. V gave up 4 bases and J gave up 7 bases, with 18 bases separating them. Germline V gene lookup returns CDR1 SGHRS and CDR2 YFSETQ. This CDR3 reads CASSPEGGLGQPQHF. The CDR3 coding sequence is TGCGCCAGCAGCCCGGAGGGGGGGCTTGGGCAGCCCCAGCATTTT.

This chain links TRBV19 with TRBJ1-1, with D unclear. This CDR3 comprises 16 residues. Trimming took 3 bases from V and 0 from J, leaving 14 bases between them. The V gene's germline CDR1 is LNHDA and CDR2 SQIVND (reference sequence). CDR3 in amino acids: CASSMGSGHMNTEAFF. In DNA form, the CDR3 reads TGTGCCAGTAGTATGGGGTCAGGTCATATGAACACTGAAGCTTTCTTT.

The genes are TRBV27 and TRBJ2-7, with TRBD2 as a possible D gene (5 bases). The CDR3 runs 12 residues. Germline V gene sequence: CDR1 MNHEY, CDR2 SMNVEV (reference sequence). Trimming left V 11 bases short and J 7 bases short, with 18 bases between. Here the CDR3 reads CAAGWEREEQYF. In DNA, the CDR3 is TGTGCCGCCGGGTGGGAGAGGGAAGAGCAGTACTTC.

J is TRBJ2-1 and V is TRBV13; the D call may be TRBD1 or TRBD2 (5 bases each). The germline V gene has CDR1 PRHDT and CDR2 FYEKMQ (reference sequence). The CDR3 is 14 residues long. V lost 10 bases and J lost 6, with 19 bases in between. DNA of the CDR3: TGTGCCAACTCGCTTTCGGGACCAACCAATGAGCAGTTCTTC. The encoded protein is CANSLSGPTNEQFF.

This clone was picked up one time. CDR3 region: CASSLIGTGLQETQYF. The CDR3 DNA sequence: TGCGCCAGCAGCTTGATAGGGACAGGGCTACAAGAGACCCAGTACTTC. The chain has TRBV5-1 and TRBJ2-5; 9 nucleotides match TRBD1. Germline lookup yields CDR1 SGHRS and CDR2 YFSETQ. This CDR3 spans 16 amino acids. V lost 1 base and J lost 2; bases outside the gene matches: 6.

The chain couples TRBV19 to TRBJ2-2; the D gene is possibly TRBD1 (5 bases). Trimming stripped 1 base from V and 4 bases from J, with 13 bases between. The CDR3 runs to 16 residues. CDR1 is LNHDA and CDR2 is SQIVND in the germline V gene (reference sequence). CDR3 in amino acids: CASSIGGSTPTGELFF. The CDR3 nucleotides read TGTGCCAGTAGTATAGGGGGCAGTACCCCCACCGGGGAGCTGTTTTTT.

This chain uses TRBV7-8 with TRBJ1-1, with TRBD1 as a possible D gene (6 bases). Trimming shortened V by 1 base and J by 1 base, and 13 bases separated the two germline ends. This CDR3 has 16 residues. CDR1 is SGHVS, CDR2 FQNEAQ, per germline. CDR3 residues: CASSLGGGASNTEAFF. CDR3 DNA sequence: TGTGCCAGCAGCTTAGGAGGGGGAGCGTCGAACACTGAAGCTTTCTTT.

The chain employs TRBV30 and TRBJ1-2, with unresolved D. The V end was cut by 0 bases, the J end by 3 bases, with 5 bases between. Per the germline V gene, CDR1 is GTSNPN and CDR2 is SVGIG (reference sequence). The CDR3 totals 12 residues. CDR3 DNA: TGTGCCTGGAGTGTACGCGACTATGGCTACACCTTC. Protein product: CAWSVRDYGYTF.

V gene TRBV20-1 combines with J gene TRBJ2-3; D unclear. Germline loops: CDR1 DFQATT, CDR2 SNEGSKA (reference sequence). This CDR3 is built from 11 residues. V was clipped by 3 bases and J by 5 bases, with 6 bases between them. CDR3 amino acids: CSASFGDTQYF. The DNA of the CDR3 is TGCAGTGCTAGCTTCGGAGATACGCAGTATTTT.

The rearrangement uses TRBV4-2 and TRBJ1-2, with D perhaps TRBD1 (5 bases). This CDR3 is 11 amino acids long. With 3 bases removed from V and 8 bases from J, the gap between germline ends came to 7 bases. Germline-derived CDR1 and CDR2 are LGHNA and YNFKEQ. The DNA for the CDR3 is TGTGCCAGCAGCCAGGGACGAGGCTACACCTTC. It is translated as CASSQGRGYTF.

This chain uses TRBV10-3 with TRBJ2-3; 10 positions agree with TRBD2. J lost 2 bases, V lost 3 bases, and 14 bases had no gene match. The CDR3 length is 19 residues. The germline V gene encodes CDR1 ENHRY and CDR2 SYGVKD. This chain's CDR3 is CAISDPDLRLAGSTDTQYF. The DNA for the CDR3 is TGTGCCATCAGTGACCCGGACCTAAGACTAGCGGGCTCCACAGATACGCAGTATTTT.

The chain joins TRBV27 to TRBJ2-1; TRBD1 matches at 11 bases. From germline, CDR1 is MNHEY and CDR2 SMNVEV (reference sequence). This CDR3 spans 15 amino acids. With 3 bases clipped from V and 6 bases from J, the junction kept 4 bases outside the gene matches. The CDR3 nucleotides read TGTGCCAGCAGTTTGGACAGGGGGCGCTTCAATGAGCAGTTCTTC. It yields the protein CASSLDRGRFNEQFF.

V and J are TRBV28 and TRBJ1-2, with TRBD1 matching 9 bases. Trimming removed 7 bases from V and 5 bases from J; junction bases left unmatched: 8. This CDR3 has 14 residues. From germline, CDR1 is MDHEN and CDR2 SYDVKM. As DNA, the CDR3 is TGTGCCAGCAATGGGATCGGACAGGGGTATGGCTACACCTTC. Amino acids: CASNGIGQGYGYTF.

In this sample, this clone turned up a few times. V is TRBV29-1 and J is TRBJ2-5; the D gene is possibly TRBD1 (7 bases). The CDR3 sequence is 15 residues long. Per germline, CDR1 SQVTM and CDR2 ANQGSEA. V was pared by 2 bases and J by 5 bases, with 18 bases between. The CDR3 DNA sequence: TGCAGCGTTGAAAGGGGGCGGTCGGGGAGGGAGACCCAGTACTTC. Residues: CSVERGRSGRETQYF.

This clone was recorded a few times. The chain is built from TRBV7-3 and TRBJ2-2, with D uncertain. This CDR3 has 14 residues. Germline V gene sequence: CDR1 SGHTA, CDR2 FQGTGA. Trimming pared 5 bases from V and 3 bases from J, leaving 10 bases between. The CDR3 reads CASSPARDTGELFF. The CDR3 nucleotides read TGTGCCAGCAGCCCAGCACGGGACACCGGGGAGCTGTTTTTT.

The chain is built from TRBV29-1 and TRBJ2-1; D might be TRBD2 (6 bases). Trimming took off 3 bases at V and 0 bases at J, with 12 bases between the two ends. Germline V gene data show CDR1 as SQVTM and CDR2 as ANQGSEA. There are 15 residues in the CDR3. CDR3 amino acids: CSVDRGVSSYNEQFF. The CDR3 coding sequence is TGCAGCGTTGATCGCGGGGTTAGCTCCTACAATGAGCAGTTCTTC.

The V gene is TRBV9, the J gene TRBJ1-1, with D uncertain. The CDR3 contains 14 residues. V shed 0 bases and J shed 0 bases, with 6 bases lying between them. Germline loops: CDR1 SGDLS, CDR2 YYNGEE. This CDR3 reads CASSVETLNTEAFF. For the CDR3, the DNA is TGTGCCAGCAGCGTAGAAACTCTGAACACTGAAGCTTTCTTT.